This T cell receptor (beta chain) appears in the sequencing data of a study of blood T cell repertoires in COVID-19. Study in general: The United States, Italy and Spain supplied acute and convalescent COVID-19 samples. Sources were T cells, B-cell-depleted T cells, or PBMCs; the material itself was cDNA or gDNA.

Patients of the Seattle cohort, enrolled during active infection, were followed longitudinally. Trimming took 3 bases from V and 1 from J, leaving 6 bases between them. The CDR3 is made up of 13 amino acids. The V gene's germline CDR1 is SGHNT and CDR2 YENEEA. Concerning this clone: A much larger clonotype is one base distant, so this may be a read error. The same CDR3 also results from other DNA sequences found in this sample.

Source study methods: Scientists estimated how many nucleated cells there were by amplifying reference gene primers. Clones were read by immunoSEQ multiplex PCR, and TCRdb kept only the in-frame ones, dropping some. Clone size and the V and J calls come from that table; the DNA yielded D and trimming. The sample carries about 300,000 clones, roughly 80% recorded once. This chain links TRBV11-3 with TRBJ1-1; D is ambiguous. Sequenced material: peripheral blood. This TCR was sampled from a human donor with COVID-19, enrolled during active disease. The donor label of this sample is uncertain. Here the CDR3 DNA reads TGTGCCAGCAGCTTCTCCGGGAACACTGAAGCTTTCTTT. The encoded protein is CASSFSGNTEAFF.